A selection of T cell receptor beta chains follows, all from one sample in a study of patients and donors after allogeneic stem cell transplantation. TCRdb reprocessed the RT-PCR reads via MiXCR and lists one record per CDR3 protein. The sample yields about a million distinct CDR3 sequences, about 20% seen once. Sequenced sample: blood, either unsorted or a sorted T cell fraction (not recorded which). The receptors were sampled from a human donor who was either an allogeneic HSCT recipient or a stem cell or donor lymphocyte infusion donor (not recorded which). It is not recorded whose cells these are; they may come from a transplant donor. Each CDR3 is given with its conserved first and last residue. A D gene is named only where the DNA matches it firmly. Some rows have no size entry. The others give once, few or many, or a class for an expanded clone.

V gene	clone size	D gene	J gene	CDR3 DNA	CDR3 protein
TRBV7-8	few	TRBD1	TRBJ2-3	TGTGCCAGCAGCTTTTTCCGGGACAGGGAAGGATCAGATACGCAGTATTTT	CASSFFRDREGSDTQYF
TRBV5-1	-	-	TRBJ2-5	TGCGCCAGCAGCTTGGCCCCGTTGGGAGAGACCCAGTACTTC	CASSLAPLGETQYF
TRBV9	few	-	TRBJ1-1	TGTGCCAGCAGCCCGGGACGGCGCGGCACTGAAGCTTTCTTT	CASSPGRRGTEAFF
TRBV12-5	-	-	TRBJ1-2	TGTGCTAGTGGTTTTGGTGACCGATCGGACCATGGCTACACCTTC	CASGFGDRSDHGYTF
TRBV6-2/TRBV6-3	few	-	TRBJ1-2	TGTGCCAGCAGTTACCGAGCGGCAGGGAGAAACTATGGCTACACCTTC	CASSYRAAGRNYGYTF
TRBV30	few	TRBD1	TRBJ1-5	TGTGCCTGGAGTGTACGACAGGGTGGCCAGCCCCAGCATTTT	CAWSVRQGGQPQHF
TRBV20-1	few	TRBD2	TRBJ2-7	TGCAGTGCTAGAGCGACTAGCGGGAAGGCCTACGAGCAGTACTTC	CSARATSGKAYEQYF
TRBV4-1	-	TRBD1	TRBJ2-3	TGCGCCAGCAGCCAAGGAACAGGGGGCTGGCGGACAGATACGCAGTATTTT	CASSQGTGGWRTDTQYF
TRBV15	many	-	TRBJ1-1	TGTGCCACTTCGAGGGGCGGGAACACTGAAGCTTTCTTT	CATSRGGNTEAFF
TRBV10-3	-	TRBD2	TRBJ2-1	TGTGCCATCTCCTTCAGACTAGCGGCTTACAATGAGCAGTTCTTC	CAISFRLAAYNEQFF
TRBV6-1	few	-	TRBJ1-1	TGTGCCAGCACCGGAGGACAGTGGGGAGGAACAGCTTTCTTT	CASTGGQWGGTAFF
TRBV20-1	-	-	TRBJ2-1	TGCAGTGCCCCGGGGCAGGGGTCTGGCAATGAGCAGTTCTTC	CSAPGQGSGNEQFF
TRBV10-3	-	TRBD2	TRBJ2-5	TGTGCCATCAGCTCGGGACTAGGAGAGACCCAGTACTTC	CAISSGLGETQYF
TRBV20-1	-	TRBD2	TRBJ2-7	TGCAGTGCTAGTTCCAGCGGGAGGCCATCCTACGAGCAGTACTTC	CSASSSGRPSYEQYF
TRBV11-3	-	-	TRBJ2-5	TGTGCCAGCAGCTGGCAGGGTCCGCAAGAGACCCAGTACTTC	CASSWQGPQETQYF
TRBV16	few	TRBD1	TRBJ1-6	TGTGCCAGCAGCCAACCAAGGAGACAGGGAAATTCACCCCTCCACTTT	CASSQPRRQGNSPLHF
TRBV5-6	-	TRBD2	TRBJ2-2	TGTGCCAGCAGCTTGTACGGTAGCGGGGAAAACACCGGGGAGCTGTTTTTT	CASSLYGSGENTGELFF
TRBV9	-	TRBD2	TRBJ2-7	TGTGCCAGCAGCTCTGGACTAGCGGCCCCCTCCTACGAGCAGTACTTC	CASSSGLAAPSYEQYF
TRBV20-1	few	-	TRBJ1-1	TGCAGTGCTAGAGATGAGAGGGTGAACACTGAAGCTTTCTTT	CSARDERVNTEAFF
TRBV10-3	many	-	TRBJ1-5	TGTGCCATCAGTGAATGGAGGGGTTCCCCGGGCAATCAGCCCCAGCATTTT	CAISEWRGSPGNQPQHF
TRBV10-2	-	-	TRBJ1-2	TGCGCCACCCGTCCGGGACCGACCTATGGCTACACCTTC	CATRPGPTYGYTF
TRBV20-1	-	-	TRBJ2-1	TGCAGTGCTAGTATACTTACCTACAATGAGCAGTTCTTC	CSASILTYNEQFF
TRBV11-2	few	TRBD2	TRBJ2-3	TGTGCCAGCAGCCGCCGGACTAGCGGCACAGATACGCAGTATTTT	CASSRRTSGTDTQYF
TRBV7-9	few	-	TRBJ2-1	TGTGCCAGCAGCTTCGGGGCGACCGACAATGAGCAGTTCTTC	CASSFGATDNEQFF
TRBV29-1	-	-	TRBJ2-5	TGCAGCACCGAAAGGGATCGGCAGGTTGCGTCCCAGTACTTC	CSTERDRQVASQYF
TRBV5-1	many	-	TRBJ2-6	TGCGCCAGCAGCTTGGAAGCATCTGGGGCCAACGTCCTGACTTTC	CASSLEASGANVLTF
TRBV5-1	-	TRBD2	TRBJ2-5	TGCGCCAGCAGCTTGGTCGTGACTAGCGGGATCCAAGAGACCCAGTACTTC	CASSLVVTSGIQETQYF